What follows are 7 T cell receptor beta chains derived from one specimen sequenced in a study of T cells in Graves' hyperthyroidism and ophthalmopathy (dated by TCRdb to between 2017 and 2020). To prepare the library, multiplex PCR was applied. Sequencing was performed on an Illumina HiSeq 2000. The TCR beta CDR3 regions were amplified from the RNA transcripts. The TCR CDR3 was subjected to a first round of RT-PCR using the HTBI primer set and the Qiagen OneStep RT-PCR kit. TCRdb reanalyzed the raw reads on its own, using fastp at Q25 for trimming and MiXCR for clone calling, and kept in-frame beta chains. Each entry is one CDR3 protein sequence, shown with its most common DNA and genes. This sample gives 450,000 to 600,000 distinct CDR3 sequences in total; 20% of them show up just once. The ten largest clones take up roughly 47% of the sample. Specimen: blood. The receptors were sampled from a man in his forties with Graves' ophthalmopathy.

This clonotype was recorded many times. V gene TRBV30 combines with J gene TRBJ1-1; the D is unclear. CDR1 and CDR2 (germline): GTSNPN, SVGIG (reference sequence). The CDR3 contains 11 residues. V shed 4 bases and J shed 1 base, with 4 bases lying between them. CDR3 sequence: CAWTRNTEAFF. The DNA of the CDR3 is TGTGCCTGGACAAGGAACACTGAAGCTTTCTTT.

The chain is built from TRBV5-1 and TRBJ2-3; 12 nucleotides line up with TRBD2. Trimming cost V 3 bases and J 4 bases; bases outside gene matches: 6. In germline, CDR1 is SGHRS, CDR2 YFSETQ. The length of the CDR3 is 16 residues. The CDR3 loop reads CASSYATSGSADTQYF. CDR3 DNA: TGCGCCAGCAGCTACGCGACTAGCGGGAGCGCAGATACGCAGTATTTT.

The chain joins TRBV9 to TRBJ2-2; D unclear. Germline CDR1 and CDR2: SGDLS and YYNGEE. V was cut by 2 bases and J by 7 bases, with 6 bases left in between. CDR3 length equals 12 residues. The CDR3 region has the DNA TGTGCCAGCAGCGTCACGAGCGGGGAGCTGTTTTTT. Translating it yields CASSVTSGELFF. The variable domain in full, with the rest retrieved from reference TRBV9 and TRBJ2-2, is DSGVTQTPKHLITATGQRVTLRCSPRSGDLSVYWYQQSLDQGLQFLIQYYNGEERAKGNILERFSAQQFPDLHSELNLSSLELGDSALYFCASSVTSGELFFGEGSRLTVL.

This chain joins TRBV11-2 and TRBJ2-7; D is possibly TRBD1 or TRBD2 (5 bases each). This CDR3 is built from 19 residues. V shed 8 bases and J shed 5 bases, with 34 bases lying between them. Germline V CDR1 and CDR2: SGHAT, FQNNGV. CDR3 coding DNA: TGTGCCAGCGGATACCCCCCTGCCGGGGCTAGCAGGGAGTTCGACGAGCAGTACTTC. Amino acid sequence: CASGYPPAGASREFDEQYF.

This clonotype appeared many times. The V and J genes are TRBV7-2 and TRBJ1-1, with D unresolved. CDR1 and CDR2 (germline): SGHTA, FQGNSA. The CDR3 loop spans 11 amino acids. V dropped 5 bases and J dropped 8 bases, with 9 bases sitting between them. The CDR3 DNA sequence: TGTGCCAGCAGCATAAGAAGGGAAGCTTTCTTT. Its translation is CASSIRREAFF.

This clonotype has a count of ten or more. The chain joins TRBV7-3 to TRBJ2-5, with 7 positions matching TRBD1. J was trimmed by 5 bases and V by 6 bases; bases with no gene match: 9. The CDR3 has 14 amino acids. Germline values: CDR1 SGHTA, CDR2 FQGTGA. In DNA, the CDR3 is TGTGCCAGCAGTCCGACAGGGATCGGGGAGACCCAGTACTTC. This sequence encodes CASSPTGIGETQYF.

The rearrangement links TRBV24-1 to TRBJ2-1, with D perhaps TRBD2 (6 bases). This CDR3 is 15 amino acids long. V lost 1 base and J 5 bases, leaving 11 bases between the germline ends. CDR1 is KGHDR and CDR2 is SFDVKD in the germline V gene. CDR3 region: CATSDFGGRDNEQFF. In DNA form, the CDR3 reads TGTGCCACCAGTGATTTCGGGGGAAGGGACAATGAGCAGTTCTTC.